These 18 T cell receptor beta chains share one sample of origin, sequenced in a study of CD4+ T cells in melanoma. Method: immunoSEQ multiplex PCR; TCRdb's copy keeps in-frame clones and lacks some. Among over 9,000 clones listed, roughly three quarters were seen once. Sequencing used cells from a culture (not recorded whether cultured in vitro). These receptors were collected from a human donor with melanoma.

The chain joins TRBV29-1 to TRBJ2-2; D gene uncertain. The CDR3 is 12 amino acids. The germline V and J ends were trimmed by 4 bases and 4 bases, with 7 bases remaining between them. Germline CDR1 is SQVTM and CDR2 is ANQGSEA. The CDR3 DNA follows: TGCAGCGTTGGGCCAGGCACCGGGGAGCTGTTTTTT. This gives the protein CSVGPGTGELFF.

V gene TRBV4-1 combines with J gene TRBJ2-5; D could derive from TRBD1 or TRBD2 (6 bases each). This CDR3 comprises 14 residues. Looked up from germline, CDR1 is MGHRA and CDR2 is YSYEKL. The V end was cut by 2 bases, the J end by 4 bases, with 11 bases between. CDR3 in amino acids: CASSQNRGLETQYF. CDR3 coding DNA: TGCGCCAGCAGCCAAAATCGGGGGCTAGAGACCCAGTACTTC.

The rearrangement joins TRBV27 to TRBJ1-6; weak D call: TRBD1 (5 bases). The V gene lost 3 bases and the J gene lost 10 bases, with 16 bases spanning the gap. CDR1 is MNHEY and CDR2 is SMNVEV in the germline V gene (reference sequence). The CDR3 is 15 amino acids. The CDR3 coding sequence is TGTGCCAGCAGTTTGGGTTATACAGGACGGTCACCCCTCCACTTT. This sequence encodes CASSLGYTGRSPLHF.

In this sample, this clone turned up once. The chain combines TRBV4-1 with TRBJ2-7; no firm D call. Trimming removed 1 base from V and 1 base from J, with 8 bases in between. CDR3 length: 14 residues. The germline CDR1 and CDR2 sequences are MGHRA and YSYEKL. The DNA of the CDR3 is TGCGCCAGCAGCCAAGGTCCGGAGTCCTACGAGCAGTACTTC. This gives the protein CASSQGPESYEQYF.

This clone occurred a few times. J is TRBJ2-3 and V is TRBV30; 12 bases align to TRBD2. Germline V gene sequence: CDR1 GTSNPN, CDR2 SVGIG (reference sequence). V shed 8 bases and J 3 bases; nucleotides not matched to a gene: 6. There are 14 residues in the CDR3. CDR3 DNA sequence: TGTGCCCGGACTAGCGGGATGTCAACAGATACGCAGTATTTT. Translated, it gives CARTSGMSTDTQYF.

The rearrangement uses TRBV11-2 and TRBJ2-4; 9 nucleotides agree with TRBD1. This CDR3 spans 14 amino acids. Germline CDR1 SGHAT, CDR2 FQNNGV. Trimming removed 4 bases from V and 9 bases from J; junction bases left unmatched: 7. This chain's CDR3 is CASSSTTGGVIQYF. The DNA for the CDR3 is TGTGCCAGCAGCTCGACGACAGGGGGTGTCATTCAGTACTTC.

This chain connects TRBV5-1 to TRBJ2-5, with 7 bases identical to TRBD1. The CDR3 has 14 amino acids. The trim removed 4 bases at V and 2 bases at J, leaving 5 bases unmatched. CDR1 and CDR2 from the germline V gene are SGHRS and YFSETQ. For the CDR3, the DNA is TGCGCCAGCAGCGGATGGACAGGACAAGAGACCCAGTACTTC. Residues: CASSGWTGQETQYF.

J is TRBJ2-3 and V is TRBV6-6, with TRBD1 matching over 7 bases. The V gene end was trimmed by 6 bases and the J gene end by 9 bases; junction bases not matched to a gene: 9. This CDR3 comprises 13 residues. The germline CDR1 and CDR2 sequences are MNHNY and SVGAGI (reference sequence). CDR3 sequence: CASSRDSPTTQYF. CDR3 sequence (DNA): TGTGCCAGCAGCCGGGACAGCCCTACCACGCAGTATTTT.

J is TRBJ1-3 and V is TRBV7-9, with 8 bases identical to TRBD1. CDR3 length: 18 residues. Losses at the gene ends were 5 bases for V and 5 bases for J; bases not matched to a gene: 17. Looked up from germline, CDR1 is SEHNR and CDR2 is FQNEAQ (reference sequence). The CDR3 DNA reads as TGTGCCAGCAGCCGCCCGGGACAGGCACAGACCGAACGAAACACCATATATTTT. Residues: CASSRPGQAQTERNTIYF.

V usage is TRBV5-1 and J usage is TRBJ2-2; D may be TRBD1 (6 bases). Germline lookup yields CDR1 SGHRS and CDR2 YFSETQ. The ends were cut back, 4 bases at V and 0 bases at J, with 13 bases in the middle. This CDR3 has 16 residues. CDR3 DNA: TGCGCCAGCAGCCAAGATGAGGGGGCGAACACCGGGGAGCTGTTTTTT. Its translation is CASSQDEGANTGELFF.

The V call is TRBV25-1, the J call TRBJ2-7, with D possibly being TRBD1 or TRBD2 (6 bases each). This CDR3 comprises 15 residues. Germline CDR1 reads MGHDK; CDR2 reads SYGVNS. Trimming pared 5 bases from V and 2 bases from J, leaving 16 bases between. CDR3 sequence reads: CASSRGGGQAYEQYF. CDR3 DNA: TGTGCCAGCAGTCGAGGTGGGGGGCAAGCCTACGAGCAGTACTTC.

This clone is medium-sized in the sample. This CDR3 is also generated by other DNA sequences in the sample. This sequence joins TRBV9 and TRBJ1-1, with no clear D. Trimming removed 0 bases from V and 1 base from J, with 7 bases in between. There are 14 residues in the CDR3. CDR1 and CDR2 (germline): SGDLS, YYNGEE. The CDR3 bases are TGTGCCAGCAGCGTAGACACCCGGAACACTGAAGCTTTCTTT. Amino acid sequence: CASSVDTRNTEAFF.

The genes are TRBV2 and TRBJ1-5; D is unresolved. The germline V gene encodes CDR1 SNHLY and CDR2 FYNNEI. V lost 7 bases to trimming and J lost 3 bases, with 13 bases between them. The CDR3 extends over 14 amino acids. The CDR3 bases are TGTGCCAGCACGGCGGACCGGTTCAATCAGCCCCAGCATTTT. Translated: CASTADRFNQPQHF. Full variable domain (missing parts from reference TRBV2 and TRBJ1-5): EPEVTQTPSHQVTQMGQEVILRCVPISNHLYFYWYRQILGQKVEFLVSFYNNEISEKSEIFDDQFSVERPDGSNFTLKIRSTKLEDSAMYFCASTADRFNQPQHFGDGTRLSIL.

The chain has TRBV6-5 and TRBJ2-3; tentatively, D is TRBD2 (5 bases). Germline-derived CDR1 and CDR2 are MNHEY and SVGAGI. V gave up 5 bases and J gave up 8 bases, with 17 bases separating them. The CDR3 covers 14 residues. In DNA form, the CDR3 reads TGTGCCAGCAGTCCAAGCAATGTACGGGGTACGCAGTATTTT. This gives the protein CASSPSNVRGTQYF.

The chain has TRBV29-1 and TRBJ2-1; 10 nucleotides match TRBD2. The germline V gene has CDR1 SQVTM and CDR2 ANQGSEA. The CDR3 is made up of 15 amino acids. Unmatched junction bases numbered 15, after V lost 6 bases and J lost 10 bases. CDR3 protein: CSVSPQSGGAEEQFF. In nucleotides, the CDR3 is TGCAGCGTCAGCCCCCAAAGCGGGGGGGCAGAGGAGCAGTTCTTC.

The chain's CDR3 is CASSLDGRGFGYTF. The CDR3, as DNA: TGTGCCAGCAGCTTAGACGGCAGGGGGTTTGGCTACACCTTC. The J gene is TRBJ1-2, the V gene TRBV11-2, with 7 bases lining up with TRBD1. The length of the CDR3 is 14 residues. Germline values: CDR1 SGHAT, CDR2 FQNNGV. The junction had 5 bases not matched to a gene; V was cut back by 0 bases and J by 7 bases.

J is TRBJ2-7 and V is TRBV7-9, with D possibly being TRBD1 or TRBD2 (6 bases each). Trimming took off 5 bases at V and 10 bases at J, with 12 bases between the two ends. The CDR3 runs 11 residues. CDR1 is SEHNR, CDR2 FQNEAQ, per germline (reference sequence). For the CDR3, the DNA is TGTGCCAGCAGCCGGAGGGACACCCAGTACTTC. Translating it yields CASSRRDTQYF.

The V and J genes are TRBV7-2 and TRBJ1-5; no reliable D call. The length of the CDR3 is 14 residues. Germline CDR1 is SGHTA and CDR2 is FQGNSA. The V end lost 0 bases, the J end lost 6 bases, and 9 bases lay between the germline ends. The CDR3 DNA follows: TGTGCCAGCAGCTTAGCCGTGGCCGCTCAGCCCCAGCATTTT. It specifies CASSLAVAAQPQHF.